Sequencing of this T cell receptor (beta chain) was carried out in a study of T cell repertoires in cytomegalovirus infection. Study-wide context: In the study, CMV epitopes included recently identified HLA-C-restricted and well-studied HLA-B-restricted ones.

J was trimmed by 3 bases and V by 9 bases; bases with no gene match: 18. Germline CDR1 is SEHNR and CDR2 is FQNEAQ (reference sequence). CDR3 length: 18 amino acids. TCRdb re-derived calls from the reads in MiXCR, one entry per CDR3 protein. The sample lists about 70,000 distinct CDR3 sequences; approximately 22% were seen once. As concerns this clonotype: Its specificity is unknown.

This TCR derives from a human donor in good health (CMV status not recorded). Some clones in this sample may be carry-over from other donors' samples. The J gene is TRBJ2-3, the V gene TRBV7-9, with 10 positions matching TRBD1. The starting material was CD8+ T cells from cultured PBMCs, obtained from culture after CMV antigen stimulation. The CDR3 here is CASRGQGRWEKTTDTQYF. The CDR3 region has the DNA TGTGCCAGTAGGGGACAGGGGCGGTGGGAGAAGACAACAGATACGCAGTATTTT.